What follows are 12 T cell receptor beta chains derived from one specimen sequenced in a study of T cell changes during pregnancy in multiple sclerosis. The table came from immunoSEQ multiplex PCR; TCRdb's copy has only in-frame clones and leaves some out. The table shows 85,000 to 90,000 clones, with around 93% occurring only once. The specimen was peripheral blood, collected in the first trimester of pregnancy. These receptors all stem from a female donor in good health, enrolled as a control in a pregnancy study.

A note on this clone: One end of the junction varies from germline; a read error may be responsible. The chain couples TRBV4-1 to TRBJ1-5, with D perhaps matching TRBD1 (6 bases). The CDR3 consists of 17 residues. Germline V CDR1 and CDR2: MGHRA, YSYEKL. The CDR3 region is CASSQGQGRTSNQPQHF. The CDR3 bases are TGCGCCAGCAGTCAAGGTCAGGGGCGAACTTCCAATCAGCCCCAGCATTTT.

V is TRBV4-1 and J is TRBJ2-7, with D maybe TRBD2 (6 bases). CDR1 is MGHRA and CDR2 is YSYEKL in the germline V gene. CDR3 length: 15 amino acids. V shed 1 base and J shed 3 bases, with 13 bases lying between them. CDR3 protein: CASSQASGGSYEQYF. CDR3 bases: TGCGCCAGCAGCCAAGCTAGTGGGGGGAGCTACGAGCAGTACTTC.

This chain joins TRBV7-2 and TRBJ2-1, with D tentatively TRBD1 (6 bases). CDR3 length: 14 amino acids. V was cut by 4 bases and J by 7 bases, with 14 bases left in between. Germline CDR1 and CDR2: SGHTA and FQGNSA. CDR3 DNA sequence: TGTGCCAGCAGCTCGACAGGTGCCATAAATGAGCAGTTCTTC. Protein: CASSSTGAINEQFF.

This chain connects TRBV5-8 to TRBJ1-2, with 9 bases lining up with TRBD1. The CDR3 totals 16 residues. Germline values: CDR1 SGHTS, CDR2 YDEGEE. V was pared by 3 bases and J by 4 bases, with 10 bases of the junction left unmatched. CDR3 sequence reads: CASSWAGTGTFYGYTF. The CDR3 bases are TGTGCCAGCAGCTGGGCCGGGACAGGGACTTTCTATGGCTACACCTTC.

The chain combines TRBV5-1 with TRBJ1-1; D is undetermined. Germline-derived CDR1 and CDR2 are SGHRS and YFSETQ. This CDR3 region has 15 residues. Trimming removed 3 bases at V and 5 bases at J, with 17 bases between. The CDR3 DNA reads TGCGCCAGCAGCTCGGGAGAATATATAAGGACTGAAGCTTTCTTT. Translating gives CASSSGEYIRTEAFF.

This chain joins TRBV14 and TRBJ2-1; 8 bases match TRBD1. There are 16 residues in the CDR3. The germline gives CDR1 SGHDN, CDR2 FVKESK. V lost 1 base, J lost 3 bases, and 5 bases stayed unmatched. For the CDR3, the DNA is TGTGCCAGCAGCCAAGCCCCGGGACAGGTCTACAATGAGCAGTTCTTC. It codes for CASSQAPGQVYNEQFF.

The chain employs TRBV20-1 and TRBJ2-3; D not resolved. Germline V lookup: CDR1 DFQATT, CDR2 SNEGSKA (reference sequence). V was clipped by 5 bases and J by 5 bases, with 8 bases between them. The CDR3 is 11 amino acids. CDR3 loop: CSASTGDTQYF. Here the CDR3 DNA reads TGCAGTGCTTCGACGGGAGATACGCAGTATTTT.

The chain carries TRBV30 and TRBJ1-4, with 7 bases identical to TRBD1. This CDR3 comprises 14 residues. Germline V CDR1 and CDR2: GTSNPN, SVGIG (reference sequence). Unmatched junction bases numbered 12, after V lost 8 bases and J lost 6 bases. This chain's CDR3 is CALAPPGQYEKLFF. CDR3 DNA sequence: TGTGCCCTGGCCCCCCCGGGACAGTATGAAAAACTGTTTTTT. The full variable domain, its missing parts supplied by reference TRBV30 and TRBJ1-4, is SQTIHQWPATLVQPVGSPLSLECTVEGTSNPNLYWYRQAAGRGLQLLFYSVGIGQISSEVPQNLSASRPQDRQFILSSKKLLLSDSGFYLCALAPPGQYEKLFFGSGTQLSVL.

This clone was observed a handful of times. The chain has TRBV7-6 and TRBJ2-3, with a possible D match to TRBD2 (5 bases). The CDR3 contains 16 residues. The V gene's germline CDR1 is SGHVS and CDR2 FNYEAQ. Trimming removed 4 bases from V and 0 bases from J, with 14 bases in between. CDR3 sequence: CASSSQRAGSTDTQYF. The CDR3 DNA is TGTGCCAGCAGCTCCCAACGGGCGGGCAGCACAGATACGCAGTATTTT.

The chain combines TRBV4-3 with TRBJ1-6, with 7 positions matching TRBD1. V was clipped by 0 bases and J by 5 bases; unmatched bases: 4. The CDR3 runs to 16 residues. Germline V gene data show CDR1 as LGHNA and CDR2 as YSLEER. The CDR3 bases are TGCGCCAGCAGCCAAGATTCTGGGACAGATAATTCACCCCTCCACTTT. The encoded protein is CASSQDSGTDNSPLHF.

The V gene is TRBV6-5, the J gene TRBJ2-1; 7 bases line up with TRBD1. In germline, CDR1 is MNHEY, CDR2 SVGAGI. This CDR3 has 15 residues. J was trimmed by 7 bases and V by 0 bases; bases with no gene match: 6. This CDR3 reads CASSYSRQGGNEQFF. CDR3 sequence (DNA): TGTGCCAGCAGTTACTCGAGACAGGGTGGGAATGAGCAGTTCTTC.

CDR3: CASGLEVANQPQHF. The CDR3 nucleotides read TGTGCTAGTGGTTTAGAGGTGGCCAATCAGCCCCAGCATTTT. The V gene is TRBV12-5, the J gene TRBJ1-5; the D is unclear. CDR3 length: 14 residues. V shed 3 bases and J shed 3 bases, with 9 bases lying between them. Germline assignment: CDR1 LGHNT and CDR2 FRNRAP.